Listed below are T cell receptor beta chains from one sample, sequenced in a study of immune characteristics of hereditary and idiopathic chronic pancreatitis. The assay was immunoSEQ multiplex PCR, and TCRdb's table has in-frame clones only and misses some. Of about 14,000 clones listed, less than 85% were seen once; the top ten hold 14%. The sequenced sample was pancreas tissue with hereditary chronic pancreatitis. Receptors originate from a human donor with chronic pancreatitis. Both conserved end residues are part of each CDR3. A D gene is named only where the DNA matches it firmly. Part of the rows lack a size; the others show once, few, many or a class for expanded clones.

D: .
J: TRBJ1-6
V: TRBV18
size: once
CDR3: CASSPRGRDSPLHF
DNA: TGTGCCAGCTCACCACGGGGGCGGGATTCACCCCTCCACTTT

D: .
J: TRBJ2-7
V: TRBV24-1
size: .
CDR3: CATSDGTRSGRSYEQYF
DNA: TGTGCCACCAGTGATGGGACTCGGAGCGGGCGCTCCTACGAGCAGTACTTC

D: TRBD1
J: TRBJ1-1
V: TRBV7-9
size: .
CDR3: CASSLGQGAWNTEAFF
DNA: TGTGCCAGCAGCTTAGGACAGGGGGCCTGGAACACTGAAGCTTTCTTT

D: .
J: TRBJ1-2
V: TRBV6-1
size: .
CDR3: CASSSGTSNYGYTF
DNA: TGTGCCAGCAGTTCCGGGACGTCGAACTATGGCTACACCTTC

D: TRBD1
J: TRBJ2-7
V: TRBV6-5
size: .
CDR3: CASGGTGGAYEQYF
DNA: TGTGCCAGCGGGGGGACAGGGGGAGCCTACGAGCAGTACTTC

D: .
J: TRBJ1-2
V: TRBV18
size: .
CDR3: CASSPDTNYGYTF
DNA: TGTGCCAGCTCACCGGACACTAACTATGGCTACACCTTC

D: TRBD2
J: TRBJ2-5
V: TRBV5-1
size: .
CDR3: CASSRAGGAGETQYF
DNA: TGCGCCAGCAGCCGCGCGGGGGGGGCCGGGGAGACCCAGTACTTC

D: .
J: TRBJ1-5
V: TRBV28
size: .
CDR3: CASRQGIVGQPQHF
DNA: TGTGCCAGCAGACAGGGCATTGTCGGTCAGCCCCAGCATTTT

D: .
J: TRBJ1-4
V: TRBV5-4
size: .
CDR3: CASSFTTGNNEKLFF
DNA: TGTGCCAGCAGCTTCACGACAGGAAATAATGAAAAACTGTTTTTT

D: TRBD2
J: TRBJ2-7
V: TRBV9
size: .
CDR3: CASSVGIGGLAGVEQYF
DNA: TGTGCCAGCAGCGTAGGGATTGGGGGACTAGCGGGAGTGGAGCAGTACTTC

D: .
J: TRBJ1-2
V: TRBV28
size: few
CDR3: CASSRGHYGYTF
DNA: TGTGCCAGCAGCAGGGGTCACTATGGCTACACCTTC

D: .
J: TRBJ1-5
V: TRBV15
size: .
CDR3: CATYGGEWDQPQHF
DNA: TGTGCCACCTACGGTGGGGAGTGGGATCAGCCCCAGCATTTT

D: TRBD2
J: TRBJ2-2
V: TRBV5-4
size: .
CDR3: CASSLDGLAAGELFF
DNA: TGTGCCAGCAGCTTGGATGGACTAGCTGCCGGGGAGCTGTTTTTT

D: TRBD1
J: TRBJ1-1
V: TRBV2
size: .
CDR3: CASSPTGTANTEAFF
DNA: TGTGCCAGCAGTCCGACCGGGACAGCGAACACTGAAGCTTTCTTT

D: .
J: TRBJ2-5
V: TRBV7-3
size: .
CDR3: CASSLSHGSGETQYF
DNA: TGTGCCAGCAGCTTAAGTCATGGAAGCGGGGAGACCCAGTACTTC

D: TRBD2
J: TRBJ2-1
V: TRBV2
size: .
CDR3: CASSEGLASREQFF
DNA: TGTGCCAGCAGTGAGGGACTAGCTTCCAGGGAGCAGTTCTTC

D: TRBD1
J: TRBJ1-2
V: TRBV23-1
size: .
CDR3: CASESEAGTSPRTGEYGYTF
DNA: TGCGCCAGCGAATCTGAAGCCGGTACGTCCCCGAGGACAGGGGAATATGGCTACACCTTC

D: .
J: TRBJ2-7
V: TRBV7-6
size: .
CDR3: CASSLETEYEQYF
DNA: TGTGCCAGCAGCTTAGAGACGGAGTACGAGCAGTACTTC

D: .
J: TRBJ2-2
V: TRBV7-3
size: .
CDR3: CASSFTDTGELFF
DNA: TGTGCCAGCAGCTTCACCGACACCGGGGAGCTGTTTTTT

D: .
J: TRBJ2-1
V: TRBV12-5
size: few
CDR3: CASALGWEREQFF
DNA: TGTGCTAGTGCCCTTGGTTGGGAGCGGGAGCAGTTCTTC

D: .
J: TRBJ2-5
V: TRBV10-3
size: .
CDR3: CAISGAQGGWETQYF
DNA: TGTGCCATCAGTGGGGCACAGGGAGGCTGGGAGACCCAGTACTTC

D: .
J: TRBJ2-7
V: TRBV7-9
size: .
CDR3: CASSLAGRQVDEQYF
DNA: TGTGCCAGCAGCTTAGCGGGCCGGCAAGTCGACGAGCAGTACTTC

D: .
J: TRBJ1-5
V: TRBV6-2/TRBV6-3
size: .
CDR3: CASSFLNQPQHF
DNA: TGTGCCAGCAGTTTTCTCAATCAGCCCCAGCATTTT

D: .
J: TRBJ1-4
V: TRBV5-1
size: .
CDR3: CASSLSREKLFF
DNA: TGCGCCAGCAGCTTGTCCCGGGAAAAACTGTTTTTT

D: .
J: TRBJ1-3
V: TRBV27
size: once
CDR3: CASSLYLSSGNTIYF
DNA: TGTGCCAGCAGTTTATACCTCAGCTCTGGAAACACCATATATTTT

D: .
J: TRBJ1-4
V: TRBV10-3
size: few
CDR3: CAISENRARGNEKLFF
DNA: TGTGCCATCAGTGAGAACAGGGCGAGGGGCAATGAAAAACTGTTTTTT

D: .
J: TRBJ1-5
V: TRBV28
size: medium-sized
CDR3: CAGTGRGNQPQHF
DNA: TGTGCCGGAACCGGGAGGGGCAATCAGCCCCAGCATTTT

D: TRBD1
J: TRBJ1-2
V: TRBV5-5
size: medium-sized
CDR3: CASSLRGQTNYGYTF
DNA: TGTGCCAGCAGCTTGAGGGGACAGACTAACTATGGCTACACCTTC

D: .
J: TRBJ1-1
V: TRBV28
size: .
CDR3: CASSSASTKTEAFF
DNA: TGTGCCAGCAGTTCTGCGTCGACTAAGACTGAAGCTTTCTTT

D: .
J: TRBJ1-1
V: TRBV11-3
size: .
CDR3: CASSFGGMNTEAFF
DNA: TGTGCCAGCAGCTTCGGTGGGATGAACACTGAAGCTTTCTTT

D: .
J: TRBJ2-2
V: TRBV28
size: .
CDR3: CASSRLGNTGELFF
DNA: TGTGCCAGCAGCAGGCTAGGGAACACCGGGGAGCTGTTTTTT

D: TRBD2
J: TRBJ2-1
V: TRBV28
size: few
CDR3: CASGQGTSGRVTEQFF
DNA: TGTGCCAGTGGGCAAGGGACTAGCGGGAGGGTGACTGAGCAGTTCTTC

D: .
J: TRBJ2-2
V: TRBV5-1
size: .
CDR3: CASSLDSPTNTGELFF
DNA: TGCGCCAGCAGCTTGGACAGCCCCACGAACACCGGGGAGCTGTTTTTT

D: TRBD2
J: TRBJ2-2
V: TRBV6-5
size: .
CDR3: CASRLATSGPGELFF
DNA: TGTGCCAGCAGATTAGCGACTAGCGGTCCCGGGGAGCTGTTTTTT

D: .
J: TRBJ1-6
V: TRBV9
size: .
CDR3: CASSATPTANNSPLHF
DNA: TGTGCCAGCAGCGCCACCCCGACGGCCAATAATTCACCCCTCCACTTT

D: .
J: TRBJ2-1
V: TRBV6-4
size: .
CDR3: CASSDSGVSEQFF
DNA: TGTGCCAGCAGTGACTCAGGAGTCAGTGAGCAGTTCTTC

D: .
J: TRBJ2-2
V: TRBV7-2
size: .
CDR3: CASRPLGSVTGELFF
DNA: TGTGCCAGCCGCCCCTTGGGAAGCGTGACCGGGGAGCTGTTTTTT

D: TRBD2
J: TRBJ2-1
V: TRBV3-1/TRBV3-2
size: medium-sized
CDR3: CASSQDLVGEGPYNEQFF
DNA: TGTGCCAGCAGCCAAGATCTTGTGGGGGAGGGCCCCTACAATGAGCAGTTCTTC

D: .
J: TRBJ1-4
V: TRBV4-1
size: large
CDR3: CASSRDSLNEKLFF
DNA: TGCGCCAGCAGCCGAGACTCATTGAATGAAAAACTGTTTTTT

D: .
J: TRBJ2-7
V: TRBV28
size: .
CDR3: CASSFGFGEQYF
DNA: TGTGCCAGCAGTTTCGGTTTCGGCGAGCAGTACTTC

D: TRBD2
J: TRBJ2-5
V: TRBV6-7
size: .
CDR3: CARGLARRETQYF
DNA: TGTGCCAGGGGACTAGCGAGACGAGAGACCCAGTACTTC

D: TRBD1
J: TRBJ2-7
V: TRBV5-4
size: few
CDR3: CASSRDSYEQYF
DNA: TGTGCCAGCAGTCGGGACAGCTACGAGCAGTACTTC

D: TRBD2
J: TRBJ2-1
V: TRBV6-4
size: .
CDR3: CASSDGRTSIHEQFF
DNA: TGTGCCAGCAGTGACGGGAGGACTAGCATCCATGAGCAGTTCTTC

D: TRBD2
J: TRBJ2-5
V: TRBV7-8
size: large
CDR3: CASSLGGVGGPVKETQYF
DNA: TGTGCCAGCAGCTTAGGGGGAGTGGGAGGGCCAGTCAAAGAGACCCAGTACTTC

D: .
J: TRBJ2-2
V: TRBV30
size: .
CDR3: CAWSAFNWGGELFF
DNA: TGTGCCTGGAGTGCCTTTAACTGGGGCGGGGAGCTGTTTTTT

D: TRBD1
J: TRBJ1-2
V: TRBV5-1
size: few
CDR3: CASSKAVDRANYGYTF
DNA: TGCGCCAGCAGCAAAGCGGTTGACAGGGCTAACTATGGCTACACCTTC

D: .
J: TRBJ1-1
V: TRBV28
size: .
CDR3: CASSFPGMNTEAFF
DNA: TGTGCCAGCAGTTTCCCAGGGATGAACACTGAAGCTTTCTTT

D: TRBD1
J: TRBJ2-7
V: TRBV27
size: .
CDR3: CASSLDRGSYEQYF
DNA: TGTGCCAGCAGTTTGGACAGGGGTTCCTACGAGCAGTACTTC

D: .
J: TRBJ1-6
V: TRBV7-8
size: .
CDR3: CASSSLSRDTRLGSSPLHF
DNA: TGTGCCAGCAGTTCACTGAGCCGGGACACCCGACTGGGGAGTTCACCCCTCCACTTT

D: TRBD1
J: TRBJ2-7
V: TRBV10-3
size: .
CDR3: CAISESGQGAYEQYF
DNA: TGTGCCATCAGTGAGTCGGGACAGGGGGCGTACGAGCAGTACTTC

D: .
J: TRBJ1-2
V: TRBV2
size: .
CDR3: CASSEAGEGYTF
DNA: TGTGCCAGCAGTGAAGCCGGTGAGGGCTACACCTTC

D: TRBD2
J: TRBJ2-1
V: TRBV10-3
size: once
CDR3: CAISSGYREGNEQFF
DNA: TGTGCCATCAGTTCGGGGTATAGGGAGGGAAATGAGCAGTTCTTC

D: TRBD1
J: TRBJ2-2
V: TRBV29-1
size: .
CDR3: CSVEGQGAFTGELFF
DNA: TGCAGCGTTGAAGGGCAGGGGGCCTTCACCGGGGAGCTGTTTTTT

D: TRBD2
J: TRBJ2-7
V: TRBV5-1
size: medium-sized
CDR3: CASSSGFGTSGSSYEQYF
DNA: TGCGCCAGCAGCAGTGGGTTCGGGACTAGCGGGAGTTCCTACGAGCAGTACTTC

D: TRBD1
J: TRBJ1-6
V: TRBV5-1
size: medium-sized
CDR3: CASSPPGTGENSPLHF
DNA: TGCGCCAGCAGCCCGCCAGGGACAGGGGAAAATTCACCCCTCCACTTT

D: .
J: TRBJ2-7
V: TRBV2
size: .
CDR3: CATRQEHHEQYF
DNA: TGTGCCACCCGACAGGAGCACCACGAGCAGTACTTC

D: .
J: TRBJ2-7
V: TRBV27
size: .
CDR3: CASSPRARGFTYEQYF
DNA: TGTGCCAGCAGTCCCCGGGCGAGGGGGTTCACCTACGAGCAGTACTTC

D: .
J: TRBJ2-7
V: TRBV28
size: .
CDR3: CASRQQGLTYEQYF
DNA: TGTGCCAGCAGACAACAGGGCCTCACCTACGAGCAGTACTTC